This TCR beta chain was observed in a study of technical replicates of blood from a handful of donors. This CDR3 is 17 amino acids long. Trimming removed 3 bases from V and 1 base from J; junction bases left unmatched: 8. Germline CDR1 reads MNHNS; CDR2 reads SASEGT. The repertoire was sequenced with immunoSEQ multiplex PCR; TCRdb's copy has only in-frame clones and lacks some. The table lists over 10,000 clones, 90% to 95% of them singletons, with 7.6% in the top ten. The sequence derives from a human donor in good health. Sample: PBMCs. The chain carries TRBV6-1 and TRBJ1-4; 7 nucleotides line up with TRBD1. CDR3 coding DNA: TGTGCCAGCAGTGAGACAGGGTGGTCGCAAACTAATGAAAAACTGTTTTTT. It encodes CASSETGWSQTNEKLFF.